The clone carrying this T cell receptor beta chain was seen a handful of times. What it binds is unknown. Germline V gene sequence: CDR1 DFQATT, CDR2 SNEGSKA (reference sequence). The V segment lost 3 bases and the J segment 3 bases; nucleotides outside the gene matches: 3. The CDR3 length is 14 residues. They isolated at least 6 million PBMCs from each sample. Each sample yielded at least 5 micrograms of PBMC total RNA. The record originates from a study of blood T cells in healthy people across ages. Study-wide results and caveats: Significant beta diversity loss was already apparent by age 40, declining roughly linearly.

A J-beta primer mix and a sample-barcoded 5' primer were used in a second PCR of roughly 6 to 12 cycles. TCRdb reprocessed the 5' RACE reads via MiXCR and lists one record per CDR3 protein. The table lists around 700,000 distinct CDR3 sequences, 20% to 25% of them singletons. This sample was shared with a second study, whose subject was T cells of mothers and their children. That study reports: Persistent microchimeric T cell clones were sought, and none were detected.

Sequenced material: blood. This TCR was recovered from a boy younger than 18 in good health. V and J are TRBV20-1 and TRBJ2-2; 8 nucleotides agree with TRBD2. The CDR3 DNA reads as TGCAGTGCTAGCGGGAGGGTGGACACCGGGGAGCTGTTTTTT. It is translated as CSASGRVDTGELFF.